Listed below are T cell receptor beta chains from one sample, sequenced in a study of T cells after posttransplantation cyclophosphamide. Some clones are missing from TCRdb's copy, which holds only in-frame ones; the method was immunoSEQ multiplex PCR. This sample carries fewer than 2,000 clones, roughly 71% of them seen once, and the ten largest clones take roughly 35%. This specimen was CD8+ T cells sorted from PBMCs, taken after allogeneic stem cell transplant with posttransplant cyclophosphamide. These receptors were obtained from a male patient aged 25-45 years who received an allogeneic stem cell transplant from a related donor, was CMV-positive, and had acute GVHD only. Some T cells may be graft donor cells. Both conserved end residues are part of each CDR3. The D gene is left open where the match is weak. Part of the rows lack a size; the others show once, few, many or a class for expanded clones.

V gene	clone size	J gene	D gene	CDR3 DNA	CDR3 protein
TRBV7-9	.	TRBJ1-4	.	TGTGCCAGCAGCCACCGAGATAGGGGGAGAGATGAAAAACTGTTTTTT	CASSHRDRGRDEKLFF
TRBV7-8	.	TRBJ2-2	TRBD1	TGTGCCAGCAGCTTAGAAACAGGGGCCGGGGAGCTGTTTTTT	CASSLETGAGELFF
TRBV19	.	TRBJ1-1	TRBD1	TGTGCCAGTAGTCCTGCCGGGACAGGGAACACTGAAGCTTTCTTT	CASSPAGTGNTEAFF
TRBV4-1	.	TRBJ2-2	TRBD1	TGCGCCAGCAGCCCGGACAGGGCCCCCGGGGAGCTGTTTTTT	CASSPDRAPGELFF
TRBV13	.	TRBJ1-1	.	TGTGCCAGCAGTAGGGCGGGGTGGAACACTGAAGCTTTCTTT	CASSRAGWNTEAFF
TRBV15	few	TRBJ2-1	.	TGTGCCACCAGCAGCCCCTATGGGAGCGGGCCCTACAATGAGCAGTTCTTC	CATSSPYGSGPYNEQFF
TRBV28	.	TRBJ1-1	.	TGTGCCAGCACCTCGCTCTATCCGAACACTGAAGCTTTCTTT	CASTSLYPNTEAFF
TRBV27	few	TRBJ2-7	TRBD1	TGTGCCAGCAGTTTAAGGGGGGACAGGGCCAAGCAGAGGCAGTACTTC	CASSLRGDRAKQRQYF
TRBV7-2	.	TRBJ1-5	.	TGTGCCAGCAGCCCTAACTCACCGCATCAGCCCCAGCATTTT	CASSPNSPHQPQHF
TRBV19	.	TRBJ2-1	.	TGTGCCAGTAGCCTCGGAGGGGATTACAATGAGCAGTTCTTC	CASSLGGDYNEQFF
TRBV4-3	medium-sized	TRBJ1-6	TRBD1	TGCGCCAGCAGCCAAGATTTAGGGGGACAGGGTAATCTCTACGATAATTCACCCCTCCACTTT	CASSQDLGGQGNLYDNSPLHF
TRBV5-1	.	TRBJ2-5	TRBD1	TGCGCCAGCAGCTTCCGGGACAGCACACAAGAGACCCAGTACTTC	CASSFRDSTQETQYF
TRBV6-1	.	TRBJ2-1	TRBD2	TGTGCCAGCAGCCCAGCGGGGGCCTACTACAATGAGCAGTTCTTC	CASSPAGAYYNEQFF
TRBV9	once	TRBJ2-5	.	TGTGCCAGCAGCGCTCGCCAGGGGAGTACCCAAGAGACCCAGTACTTC	CASSARQGSTQETQYF
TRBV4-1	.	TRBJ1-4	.	TGCGCCAGCAGCCAAGAGTCACAGGGACGTGAAAAACTGTTTTTT	CASSQESQGREKLFF
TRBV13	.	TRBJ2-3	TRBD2	TGTGCCAGCAGCCGGGGGGGGACCTTAGATACGCAGTATTTT	CASSRGGTLDTQYF
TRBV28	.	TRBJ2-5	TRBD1	TGTGCCAGCAGCTGGGACAGGTTGGATGGGGGGACCCAGTACTTC	CASSWDRLDGGTQYF
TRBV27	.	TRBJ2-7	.	TGTGCCAGCAGTGTAACTAGCTACGAGCAGTACTTC	CASSVTSYEQYF
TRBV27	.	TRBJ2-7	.	TGTGCCAGCAGTTTAAGCGGACAGCATTACGAGCAGTACTTC	CASSLSGQHYEQYF
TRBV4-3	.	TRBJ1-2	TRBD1	TGCGCCAGCAGCACTTTGACAGGGGGCGGTGGCTACACCTTC	CASSTLTGGGGYTF
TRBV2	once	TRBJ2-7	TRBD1	TGTGCCAGCAGTACAGGGGTGAGAGCCTACGAGCAGTACTTC	CASSTGVRAYEQYF
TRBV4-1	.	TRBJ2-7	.	TGCGCCAGCAGCCAAGATCCCGAGGAATACGAGCAGTACTTC	CASSQDPEEYEQYF
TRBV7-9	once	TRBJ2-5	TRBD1	TGTGCCAGCAGCTTACCCTCGACAGGGAAAGAGACCCAGTACTTC	CASSLPSTGKETQYF
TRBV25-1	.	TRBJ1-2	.	TGTGCCAGCAATGGGGGGGCGCGTGGCTACACCTTC	CASNGGARGYTF
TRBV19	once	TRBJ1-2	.	TGTGCCAGTAGTCCAGGAACCAACTATGGCTACACCTTC	CASSPGTNYGYTF
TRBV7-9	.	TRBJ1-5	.	TGTGCCAGCAGCCGTTCGGGGGGGTACAATCAGCCCCAGCATTTT	CASSRSGGYNQPQHF
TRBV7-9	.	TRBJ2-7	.	TGTGCCAGCAGCTTGGATACGGGGGTGCACGAGCAGTACTTC	CASSLDTGVHEQYF
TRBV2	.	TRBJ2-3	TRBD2	TGTGCCAGCAGGGTCAGTTTCGCGGGGGTGTCAGATACGCAGTATTTT	CASRVSFAGVSDTQYF
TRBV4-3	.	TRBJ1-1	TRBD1	TGCGCCAGCAGCCAAGGAGGGACAGAGATGAACACTGAAGCTTTCTTT	CASSQGGTEMNTEAFF
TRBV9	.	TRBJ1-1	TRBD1	TGTGCCAGCAGCTCCGGGACAGCCACTGAAGCTTTCTTT	CASSSGTATEAFF
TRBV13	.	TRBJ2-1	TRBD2	TGTGCCAGCAGCTTCCCCAGCGGGGGGACGAATGAGCAGTTCTTC	CASSFPSGGTNEQFF
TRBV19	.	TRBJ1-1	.	TGTGCCAGTAGTATAGTAGCAGGGTTTAGCACTGAAGCTTTCTTT	CASSIVAGFSTEAFF
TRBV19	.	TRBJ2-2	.	TGTGCCAGTAGTATAGTCCAAACAGGAGTGGAGCTGTTTTTT	CASSIVQTGVELFF
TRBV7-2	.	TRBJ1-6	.	TGTGCCAGCAGAACCGACGGGGTACAATCACCCCTCCACTTT	CASRTDGVQSPLHF
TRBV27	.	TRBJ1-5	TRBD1	TGTGCCAGCAGATACAGGGGTAGCAATCAGCCCCAGCATTTT	CASRYRGSNQPQHF
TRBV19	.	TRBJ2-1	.	TGTGCCAGTAGTATGGTTGTGGGCAGCAATGAGCAGTTCTTC	CASSMVVGSNEQFF
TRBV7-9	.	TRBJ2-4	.	TGTGCCAGCAGCACGGACAGCAAGGAGGCCAAAAACATTCAGTACTTC	CASSTDSKEAKNIQYF
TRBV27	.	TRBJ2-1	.	TGTGCCAGCAGCAATACAGGTTACAATGAGCAGTTCTTC	CASSNTGYNEQFF
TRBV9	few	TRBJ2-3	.	TGTGCCAGCAGCTACCTAAACCTAGCGGATACGCAGTATTTT	CASSYLNLADTQYF
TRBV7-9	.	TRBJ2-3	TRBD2	TGTGCCAGCAGCCTCGGACTAGCGGGGGCCCCAGATACGCAGTATTTT	CASSLGLAGAPDTQYF
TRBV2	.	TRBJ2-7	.	TGTGCCAGCACCCAGGGCTCCTACGAGCAGTACTTC	CASTQGSYEQYF
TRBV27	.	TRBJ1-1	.	.	CASSSLQRSNTEAFF
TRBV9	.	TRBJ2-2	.	TGTGCCAGCAGCGTAGGACTGAACACCGGGGAGCTGTTTTTT	CASSVGLNTGELFF
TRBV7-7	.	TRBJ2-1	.	TGTGCCAGCAGCTCTTCAGACAGGACCTCCTACAATGAGCAGTTCTTC	CASSSSDRTSYNEQFF
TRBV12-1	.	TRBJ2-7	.	TGTGCCAGCAGCTTTGCCCGATCGGCTAGCGGGGGGGCGCAAGTCTACGAGCAGTACTTC	CASSFARSASGGAQVYEQYF
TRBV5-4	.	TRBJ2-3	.	TGTGCCAGCAGCCCACCGACGGGGGAGAGGGATACGCAGTATTTT	CASSPPTGERDTQYF
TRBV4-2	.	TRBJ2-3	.	TGTGCCAGCAGCCAAGGCCTAGTCTCCACAGATACGCAGTATTTT	CASSQGLVSTDTQYF
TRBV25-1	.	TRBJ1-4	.	TGTGCCAGCAGTCTACAGGGTCGTGAAAAACTGTTTTTT	CASSLQGREKLFF
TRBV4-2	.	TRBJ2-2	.	TGTGCCAGTAGCCCAATGGCGGCCGGGGAGCTGTTTTTT	CASSPMAAGELFF
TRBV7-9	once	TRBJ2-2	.	TGTGCCAGCCCAGGGCGGTTTGCCGGGGAGCTGTTTTTT	CASPGRFAGELFF
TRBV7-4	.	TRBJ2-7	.	TGTGCCAGCAGCTTAGAGGAGGACTACGAGCAGTACTTC	CASSLEEDYEQYF
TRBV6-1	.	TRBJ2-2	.	TGTGCCAGCAGTGAGCGGGTCGGAAACACCGGGGAGCTGTTTTTT	CASSERVGNTGELFF